This is a list of T cell receptor beta chains from one sample in a study of blood T cell repertoires in COVID-19. Libraries were prepared by immunoSEQ multiplex PCR; TCRdb keeps only in-frame clonotypes and omits some of them. The sample holds about 200,000 clones, around 82% seen once. Sequencing was carried out using peripheral blood. These receptors originate from a woman aged 65 to 85 with acute or convalescent COVID-19. Both conserved end residues are part of each CDR3. D genes are given only for firm matches. Clone size, where shown, is once, few, many, or a class for clones that have expanded.

clone_size: NA; v_call: TRBV18; d_call: NA; j_call: TRBJ2-2; cdr3_nt: TGTGCCAGCTCACCAGGGGCCGCGAACACCGGGGAGCTGTTTTTT; cdr3_aa: CASSPGAANTGELFF
clone_size: NA; v_call: TRBV5-1; d_call: NA; j_call: TRBJ2-1; cdr3_nt: TGCGCCAGCAGCTTATGGGAGGCCAATGAGCAGTTCTTC; cdr3_aa: CASSLWEANEQFF
clone_size: NA; v_call: TRBV18; d_call: TRBD2; j_call: TRBJ2-3; cdr3_nt: TGTGCCAGCTCACCAGGGGCGGGAGATGCGGATACGCAGTATTTT; cdr3_aa: CASSPGAGDADTQYF
clone_size: NA; v_call: TRBV18; d_call: NA; j_call: TRBJ2-5; cdr3_nt: TGTGCCAGCTCACTTCAGAGGGAGACCCAGTACTTC; cdr3_aa: CASSLQRETQYF
clone_size: NA; v_call: TRBV28; d_call: TRBD2; j_call: TRBJ2-5; cdr3_nt: TGTGCCAGCAGTTCGCTAGCGGGAGGTTCGGAGACCCAGTACTTC; cdr3_aa: CASSSLAGGSETQYF
clone_size: few; v_call: TRBV2; d_call: NA; j_call: TRBJ2-3; cdr3_nt: TGTGCCAGCGGGGTGGAGGGGGCGGCAGATACGCAGTATTTT; cdr3_aa: CASGVEGAADTQYF
clone_size: NA; v_call: TRBV29-1; d_call: TRBD2; j_call: TRBJ2-7; cdr3_nt: TGCAGCGTTGGGGTCGGGACTAGCGGGAGCTACGAGCAGTACTTC; cdr3_aa: CSVGVGTSGSYEQYF
clone_size: NA; v_call: TRBV7-6; d_call: NA; j_call: TRBJ1-5; cdr3_nt: TGTGCCAGCAGTTGCCGTCAACCGCACGCTGCGGGGTGCTGGACCCCAAATCAGCCCCAGCATTTT; cdr3_aa: CASSCRQPHAAGCWTPNQPQHF
clone_size: NA; v_call: TRBV4-1; d_call: NA; j_call: TRBJ2-1; cdr3_nt: TGCGCCAGCAGCCAAGCGGAGGGAACACTTTCCTACAATGAGCAGTTCTTC; cdr3_aa: CASSQAEGTLSYNEQFF
clone_size: NA; v_call: TRBV19; d_call: NA; j_call: TRBJ1-5; cdr3_nt: TGTGCCAGTAGTATAGCTCAGGCCGGCAATCAGCCCCAGCATTTT; cdr3_aa: CASSIAQAGNQPQHF
clone_size: few; v_call: TRBV5-1; d_call: NA; j_call: TRBJ1-5; cdr3_nt: TGCGCCAGCAGCTTGGGGGGGCAAAATCAGCCCCAGCATTTT; cdr3_aa: CASSLGGQNQPQHF
clone_size: once; v_call: TRBV5-1; d_call: TRBD1; j_call: TRBJ1-4; cdr3_nt: TGCGCCAGCAGCCTTCGACCGGGACAGGGGACAACTAATGAAAAACTGTTTTTT; cdr3_aa: CASSLRPGQGTTNEKLFF
clone_size: few; v_call: TRBV29-1; d_call: NA; j_call: TRBJ2-1; cdr3_nt: TGCAGCGTTGTAACAAATGAGCAGTTCTTC; cdr3_aa: CSVVTNEQFF
clone_size: NA; v_call: TRBV19; d_call: NA; j_call: TRBJ1-2; cdr3_nt: TGTGCCAGTAGTATAGATCGGGGGACCGCCGGCTACACCTTC; cdr3_aa: CASSIDRGTAGYTF
clone_size: once; v_call: TRBV3-1/TRBV3-2; d_call: NA; j_call: TRBJ2-3; cdr3_nt: TGTGCCAGCAGCCATGCGGGACAGTCAGATACGCAGTATTTT; cdr3_aa: CASSHAGQSDTQYF
clone_size: NA; v_call: TRBV27; d_call: TRBD2; j_call: TRBJ2-5; cdr3_nt: TGTGCCAGCAGTTTATCTAGCGGGGTTAAAGAGACCCAGTACTTC; cdr3_aa: CASSLSSGVKETQYF
clone_size: once; v_call: TRBV3-1/TRBV3-2; d_call: TRBD1; j_call: TRBJ2-1; cdr3_nt: TGTGCCAGCAGCCAAACCGGGACAGGGGGCATTGAGCAGTTCTTC; cdr3_aa: CASSQTGTGGIEQFF
clone_size: NA; v_call: TRBV7-2; d_call: TRBD2; j_call: TRBJ2-7; cdr3_nt: TGTGCCAGCAGCTTAGGACTAGCAGGAGGCGAGCAGTACTTC; cdr3_aa: CASSLGLAGGEQYF
clone_size: NA; v_call: TRBV24-1; d_call: TRBD1; j_call: TRBJ1-2; cdr3_nt: TGTGCCACCAGTCCGGGACAGGCGTACTATGGCTACACCTTC; cdr3_aa: CATSPGQAYYGYTF
clone_size: NA; v_call: TRBV7-3; d_call: TRBD1; j_call: TRBJ2-1; cdr3_nt: TGTGCCAGCAGCTTGGGACAGGGAAATGAGCAGTTCTTC; cdr3_aa: CASSLGQGNEQFF
clone_size: few; v_call: TRBV6-6; d_call: NA; j_call: TRBJ1-2; cdr3_nt: TGTGCCAGCGGCGCAGGGCTCCGAGGCGGCTACACCTTC; cdr3_aa: CASGAGLRGGYTF
clone_size: NA; v_call: TRBV7-2; d_call: TRBD1; j_call: TRBJ1-2; cdr3_nt: TGTGCCAGCAGCTTAGCCACAGGACAGGGGGCCCGAGCTAACTATGGCTACACCTTC; cdr3_aa: CASSLATGQGARANYGYTF
clone_size: NA; v_call: TRBV11-2; d_call: TRBD1; j_call: TRBJ2-1; cdr3_nt: TGTGCCAGCAGCCCGCAGCCGGGACAGGGGTACAATGAGCAGTTCTTC; cdr3_aa: CASSPQPGQGYNEQFF
clone_size: NA; v_call: TRBV5-1; d_call: TRBD1; j_call: TRBJ2-7; cdr3_nt: TGCGCCAGCGTACCCGGGACAGGGAGCTCCTACGAGCAGTACTTC; cdr3_aa: CASVPGTGSSYEQYF
clone_size: once; v_call: TRBV2; d_call: NA; j_call: TRBJ1-5; cdr3_nt: TGTGCCAGCAGTGAAGCGCTTCACTCTCCTCAGCCCCAGCATTTT; cdr3_aa: CASSEALHSPQPQHF
clone_size: NA; v_call: TRBV7-2; d_call: NA; j_call: TRBJ2-3; cdr3_nt: TGTGCCAGCAGCCTCGGACTAAGCACAGATACGCAGTATTTT; cdr3_aa: CASSLGLSTDTQYF
clone_size: NA; v_call: TRBV2; d_call: NA; j_call: TRBJ2-4; cdr3_nt: TGTGCCAGCAGTGAGGGGGCTCGTCAAAACATTCAGTACTTC; cdr3_aa: CASSEGARQNIQYF
clone_size: NA; v_call: TRBV21-1; d_call: NA; j_call: TRBJ1-2; cdr3_nt: TGTGCCAGCAGCGAACAGGGGGGCCTCATCGGGATGGGCTACACCTTC; cdr3_aa: CASSEQGGLIGMGYTF
clone_size: NA; v_call: TRBV5-1; d_call: NA; j_call: TRBJ2-2; cdr3_nt: TGCGCCAGCAACAGGGAGGGATCCACCGGGGAGCTGTTTTTT; cdr3_aa: CASNREGSTGELFF
clone_size: NA; v_call: TRBV18; d_call: NA; j_call: TRBJ1-6; cdr3_nt: TGTGCCAGCTCACCTGAGGCGCTTGATTCACCCCTCCACTTT; cdr3_aa: CASSPEALDSPLHF
clone_size: NA; v_call: TRBV5-6; d_call: TRBD1; j_call: TRBJ2-1; cdr3_nt: TGTGCCAGCAGCTACTATACCCGGGACAGGGGACACAATGAGCAGTTCTTC; cdr3_aa: CASSYYTRDRGHNEQFF
clone_size: NA; v_call: TRBV28; d_call: NA; j_call: TRBJ2-7; cdr3_nt: TGTGCCAGCAGTGGACCCAGGGGACGGTCCTACGAGCAGTACTTC; cdr3_aa: CASSGPRGRSYEQYF
clone_size: NA; v_call: TRBV27; d_call: NA; j_call: TRBJ1-1; cdr3_nt: TGTGCCAGCAGTTTAAGGGGCCTGGAGAACACTGAAGCTTTCTTT; cdr3_aa: CASSLRGLENTEAFF
clone_size: NA; v_call: TRBV3-1/TRBV3-2; d_call: NA; j_call: TRBJ1-4; cdr3_nt: TGTGCCAGCAGCCAAGGAAGGACAGCTACTAATGAAAAACTGTTTTTT; cdr3_aa: CASSQGRTATNEKLFF
clone_size: NA; v_call: TRBV28; d_call: NA; j_call: TRBJ2-5; cdr3_nt: TGTGCCAGCAGTTTGTCGAGGGAGACCCAGTACTTC; cdr3_aa: CASSLSRETQYF
clone_size: NA; v_call: TRBV5-1; d_call: NA; j_call: TRBJ2-5; cdr3_nt: TGCGCCAGCAGCTTGGATCCAGTGGAGGGAGGGACCCAGTACTTC; cdr3_aa: CASSLDPVEGGTQYF
clone_size: NA; v_call: TRBV7-2; d_call: NA; j_call: TRBJ2-5; cdr3_nt: TGTGCCAGCAGCTTAGATGGAGCGGAGGGTGGGACCCAGTACTTC; cdr3_aa: CASSLDGAEGGTQYF
clone_size: few; v_call: TRBV11-1; d_call: NA; j_call: TRBJ1-1; cdr3_nt: TGTGCCAGCAGTCTCGACAGGAACACTGAAGCTTTCTTT; cdr3_aa: CASSLDRNTEAFF
clone_size: few; v_call: TRBV15; d_call: NA; j_call: TRBJ2-3; cdr3_nt: TGTGCCACCAGCAGAGGTTCGGCCAGGGGCACAGATACGCAGTATTTT; cdr3_aa: CATSRGSARGTDTQYF
clone_size: NA; v_call: TRBV18; d_call: NA; j_call: TRBJ1-2; cdr3_nt: TGTGCCAGCTCACCAGTCAGGGCTAACTATGGCTACACCTTC; cdr3_aa: CASSPVRANYGYTF
clone_size: NA; v_call: TRBV5-1; d_call: TRBD1; j_call: TRBJ1-2; cdr3_nt: TGCGCCAGCAGCTCCGGGACAGTCTATGGCTACACCTTC; cdr3_aa: CASSSGTVYGYTF